This TCR beta chain was captured by sequencing in a study of monozygotic twins with inflammatory bowel disease. Germline V CDR1 and CDR2: MNHEY, SVGEGT. The CDR3 length is 13 residues. Researchers put TCRalpha and TCRbeta cDNA through two nested PCRs lasting roughly 16 and 10 cycles. No DNA is given; TCRdb re-called the 5' RACE reads and lists each CDR3 protein once. The sample has approximately 400,000 distinct CDR3 sequences, and its top ten clones hold less than 2.5%. This receptor was taken from a human donor with ulcerative colitis or Crohn's disease, or a healthy co-twin of an affected twin (not recorded which). The chain recombines TRBV6-2 or TRBV6-3 with TRBJ2-1; as DNA is missing, the TRBD2 call by TCRdb cannot be tested. The sample comprised blood. The CDR3: CASASGRAREQFF.